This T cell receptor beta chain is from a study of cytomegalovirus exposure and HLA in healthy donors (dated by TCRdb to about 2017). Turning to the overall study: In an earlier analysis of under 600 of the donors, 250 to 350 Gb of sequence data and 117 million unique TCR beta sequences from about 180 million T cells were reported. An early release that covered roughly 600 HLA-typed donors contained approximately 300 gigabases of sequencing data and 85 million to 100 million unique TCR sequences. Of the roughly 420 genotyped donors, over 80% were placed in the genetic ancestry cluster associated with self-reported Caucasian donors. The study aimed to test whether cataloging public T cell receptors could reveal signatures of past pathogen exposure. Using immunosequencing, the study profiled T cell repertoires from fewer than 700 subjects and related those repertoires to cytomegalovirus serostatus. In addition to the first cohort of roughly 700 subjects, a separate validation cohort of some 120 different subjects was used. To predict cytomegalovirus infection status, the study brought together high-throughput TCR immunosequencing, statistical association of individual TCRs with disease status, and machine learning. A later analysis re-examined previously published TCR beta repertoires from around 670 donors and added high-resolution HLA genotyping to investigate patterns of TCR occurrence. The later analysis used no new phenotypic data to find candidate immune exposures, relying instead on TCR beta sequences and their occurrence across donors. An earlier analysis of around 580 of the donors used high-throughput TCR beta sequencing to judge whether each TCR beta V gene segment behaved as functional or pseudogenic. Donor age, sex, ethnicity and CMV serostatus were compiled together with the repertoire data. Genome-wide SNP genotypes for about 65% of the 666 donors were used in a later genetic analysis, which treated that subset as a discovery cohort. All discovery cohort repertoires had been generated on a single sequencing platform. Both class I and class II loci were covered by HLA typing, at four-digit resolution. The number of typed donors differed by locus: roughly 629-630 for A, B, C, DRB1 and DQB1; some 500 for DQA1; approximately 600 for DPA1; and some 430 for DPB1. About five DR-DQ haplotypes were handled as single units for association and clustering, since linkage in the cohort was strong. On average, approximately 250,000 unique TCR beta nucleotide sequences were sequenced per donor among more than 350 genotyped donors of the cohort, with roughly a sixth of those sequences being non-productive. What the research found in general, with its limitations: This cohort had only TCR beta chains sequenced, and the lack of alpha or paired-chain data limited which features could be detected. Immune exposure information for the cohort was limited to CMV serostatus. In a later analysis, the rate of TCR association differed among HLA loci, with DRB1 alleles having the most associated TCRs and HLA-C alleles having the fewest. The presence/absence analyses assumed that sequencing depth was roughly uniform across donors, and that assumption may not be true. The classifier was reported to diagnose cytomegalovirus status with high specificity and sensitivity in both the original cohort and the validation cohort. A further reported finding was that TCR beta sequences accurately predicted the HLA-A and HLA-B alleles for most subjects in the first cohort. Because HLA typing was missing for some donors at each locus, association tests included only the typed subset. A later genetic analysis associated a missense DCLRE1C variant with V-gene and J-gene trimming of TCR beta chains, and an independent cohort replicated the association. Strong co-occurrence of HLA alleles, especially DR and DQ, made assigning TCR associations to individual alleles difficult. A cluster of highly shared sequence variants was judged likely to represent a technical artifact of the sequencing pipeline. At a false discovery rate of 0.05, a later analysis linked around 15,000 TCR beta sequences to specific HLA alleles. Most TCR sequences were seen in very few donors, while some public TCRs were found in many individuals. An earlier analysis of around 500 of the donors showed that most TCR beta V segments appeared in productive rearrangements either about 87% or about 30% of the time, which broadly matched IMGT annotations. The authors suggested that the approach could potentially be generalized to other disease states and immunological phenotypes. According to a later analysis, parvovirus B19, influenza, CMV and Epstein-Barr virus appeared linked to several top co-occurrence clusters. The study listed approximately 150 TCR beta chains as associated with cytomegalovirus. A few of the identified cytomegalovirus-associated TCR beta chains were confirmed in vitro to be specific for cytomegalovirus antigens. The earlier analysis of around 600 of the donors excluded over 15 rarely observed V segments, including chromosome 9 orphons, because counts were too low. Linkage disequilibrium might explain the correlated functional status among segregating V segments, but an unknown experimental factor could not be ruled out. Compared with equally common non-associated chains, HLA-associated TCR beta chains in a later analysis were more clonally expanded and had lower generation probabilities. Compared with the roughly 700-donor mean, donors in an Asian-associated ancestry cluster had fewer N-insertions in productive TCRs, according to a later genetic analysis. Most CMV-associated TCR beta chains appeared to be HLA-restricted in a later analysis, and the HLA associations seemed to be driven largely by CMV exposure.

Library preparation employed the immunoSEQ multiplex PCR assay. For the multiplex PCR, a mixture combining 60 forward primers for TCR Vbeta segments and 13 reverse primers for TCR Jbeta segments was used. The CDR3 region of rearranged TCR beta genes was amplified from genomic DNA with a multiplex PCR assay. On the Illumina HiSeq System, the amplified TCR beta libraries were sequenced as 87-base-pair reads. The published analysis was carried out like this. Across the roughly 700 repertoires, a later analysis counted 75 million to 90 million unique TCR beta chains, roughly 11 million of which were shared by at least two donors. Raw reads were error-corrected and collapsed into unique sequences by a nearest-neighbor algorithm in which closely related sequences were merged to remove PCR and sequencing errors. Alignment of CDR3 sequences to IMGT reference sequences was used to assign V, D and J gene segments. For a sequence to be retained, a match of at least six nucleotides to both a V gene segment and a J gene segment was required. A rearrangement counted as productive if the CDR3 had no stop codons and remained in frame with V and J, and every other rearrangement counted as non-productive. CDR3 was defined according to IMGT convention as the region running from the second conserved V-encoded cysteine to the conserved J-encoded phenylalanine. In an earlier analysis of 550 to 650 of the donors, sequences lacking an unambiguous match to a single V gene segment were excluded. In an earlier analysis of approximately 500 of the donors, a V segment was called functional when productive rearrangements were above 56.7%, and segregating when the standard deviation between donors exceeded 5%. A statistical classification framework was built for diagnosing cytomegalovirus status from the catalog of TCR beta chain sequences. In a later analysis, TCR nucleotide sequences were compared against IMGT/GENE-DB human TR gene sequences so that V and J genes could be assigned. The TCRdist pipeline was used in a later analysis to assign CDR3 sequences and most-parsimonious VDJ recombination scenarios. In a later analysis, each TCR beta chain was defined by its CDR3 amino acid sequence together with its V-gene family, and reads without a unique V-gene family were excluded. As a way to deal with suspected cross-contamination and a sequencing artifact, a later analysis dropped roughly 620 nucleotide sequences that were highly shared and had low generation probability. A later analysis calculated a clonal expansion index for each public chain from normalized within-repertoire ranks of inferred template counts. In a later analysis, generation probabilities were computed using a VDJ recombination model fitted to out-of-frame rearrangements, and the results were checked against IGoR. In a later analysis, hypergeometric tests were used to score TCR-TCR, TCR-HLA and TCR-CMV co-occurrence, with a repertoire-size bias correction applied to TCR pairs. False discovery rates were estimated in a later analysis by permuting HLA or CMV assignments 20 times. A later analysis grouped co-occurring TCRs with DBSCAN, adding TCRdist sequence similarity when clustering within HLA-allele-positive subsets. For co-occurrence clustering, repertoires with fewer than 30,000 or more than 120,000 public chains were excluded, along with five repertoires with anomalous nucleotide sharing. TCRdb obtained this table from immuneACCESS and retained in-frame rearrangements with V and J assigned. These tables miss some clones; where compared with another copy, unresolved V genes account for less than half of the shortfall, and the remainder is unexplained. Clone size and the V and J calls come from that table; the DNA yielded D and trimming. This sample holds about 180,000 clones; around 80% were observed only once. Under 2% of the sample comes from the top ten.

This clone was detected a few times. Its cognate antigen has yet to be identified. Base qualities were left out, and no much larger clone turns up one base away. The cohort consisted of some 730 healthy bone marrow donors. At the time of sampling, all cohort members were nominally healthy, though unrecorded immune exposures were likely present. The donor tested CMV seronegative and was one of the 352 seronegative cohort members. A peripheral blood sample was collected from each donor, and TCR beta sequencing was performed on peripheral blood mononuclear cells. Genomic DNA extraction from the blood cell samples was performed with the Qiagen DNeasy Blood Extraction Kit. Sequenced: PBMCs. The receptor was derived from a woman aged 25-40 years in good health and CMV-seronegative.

The CDR3 reads CASSLQGSNYGYTF. The DNA is as follows: TGTGCCAGCAGTTTACAGGGTTCTAACTATGGCTACACCTTC. The chain is encoded by TRBV2 joined to TRBJ1-2; the best D guess is TRBD1, with 6 bases matching. CDR1 SNHLY and CDR2 FYNNEI were looked up in the germline V gene. The V and J ends are trimmed by 5 bases and 0 bases, leaving 10 bases between them. The CDR3 numbers 14 residues from cysteine through phenylalanine. Only CDR3 DNA is held: 42 bases, read in frame from base 1.